This is a list of T cell receptor beta chains from one sample in a study of cytomegalovirus exposure and HLA in healthy donors. Clones were sequenced by immunoSEQ multiplex PCR, and TCRdb holds only the in-frame ones, with some missing. The repertoire holds about 180,000 clones, with 80% as singletons. The sample taken for sequencing was PBMCs. Receptors originate from a woman aged 50 to 60 in good health and CMV-seropositive. CDR3s include the opening cysteine and the closing phenylalanine or tryptophan. Fields, in order: D gene, clone size, V gene, J gene, CDR3 protein, CDR3 DNA. A D gene is named only where the DNA matches it firmly. For some rows the clone size is stated as once, few or many, or as a class when expanded; others skip it.

D gene: -
clone size: -
V gene: TRBV19
J gene: TRBJ1-5
CDR3 protein: CASSIINQPQHF
CDR3 DNA: TGTGCCAGTAGTATTATCAATCAGCCCCAGCATTTT

D gene: -
clone size: -
V gene: TRBV19
J gene: TRBJ1-5
CDR3 protein: CASSWAGGQPQHF
CDR3 DNA: TGTGCCAGTAGTTGGGCGGGGGGTCAGCCCCAGCATTTT

D gene: TRBD1
clone size: -
V gene: TRBV18
J gene: TRBJ1-1
CDR3 protein: CASSLGQGNTEAFF
CDR3 DNA: TGTGCCAGCTCACTGGGACAGGGGAACACTGAAGCTTTCTTT

D gene: TRBD1
clone size: -
V gene: TRBV11-2
J gene: TRBJ2-5
CDR3 protein: CASSLGTGSQETQYF
CDR3 DNA: TGTGCCAGCAGCTTAGGGACAGGGTCCCAAGAGACCCAGTACTTC

D gene: -
clone size: -
V gene: TRBV14
J gene: TRBJ2-7
CDR3 protein: CASSQDGPSTPPYEQYF
CDR3 DNA: TGTGCCAGCAGCCAAGATGGTCCATCCACACCCCCCTACGAGCAGTACTTC

D gene: TRBD1
clone size: -
V gene: TRBV9
J gene: TRBJ1-2
CDR3 protein: CASSKTGALMSGYTF
CDR3 DNA: TGTGCCAGCAGCAAGACAGGGGCGCTGATGTCTGGCTACACCTTC

D gene: -
clone size: once
V gene: TRBV5-1
J gene: TRBJ1-2
CDR3 protein: CASSFAGVYNYGYTF
CDR3 DNA: TGCGCCAGCAGCTTTGCAGGGGTCTATAACTATGGCTACACCTTC

D gene: TRBD1
clone size: -
V gene: TRBV5-1
J gene: TRBJ1-3
CDR3 protein: CASSMTGSGNTIYF
CDR3 DNA: TGCGCCAGCAGCATGACAGGGTCGGGAAACACCATATATTTT

D gene: -
clone size: -
V gene: TRBV5-5
J gene: TRBJ2-7
CDR3 protein: CASSLIPQSNYEQYF
CDR3 DNA: TGTGCCAGCAGCTTGATTCCACAATCGAACTACGAGCAGTACTTC

D gene: -
clone size: -
V gene: TRBV6-5
J gene: TRBJ2-7
CDR3 protein: CASSGSGSYEQYF
CDR3 DNA: TGTGCCAGCAGTGGGTCAGGATCCTACGAGCAGTACTTC

D gene: TRBD1
clone size: -
V gene: TRBV28
J gene: TRBJ1-5
CDR3 protein: CASSPTGPSNQPQHF
CDR3 DNA: TGTGCCAGCAGTCCGACAGGGCCTAGCAATCAGCCCCAGCATTTT

D gene: -
clone size: -
V gene: TRBV21-1
J gene: TRBJ2-2
CDR3 protein: CASSKVPLGAEYTGELFF
CDR3 DNA: TGTGCCAGCAGCAAAGTACCTTTGGGGGCGGAGTACACCGGGGAGCTGTTTTTT

D gene: -
clone size: -
V gene: TRBV9
J gene: TRBJ2-3
CDR3 protein: CASSATTDTQYF
CDR3 DNA: TGTGCCAGCAGCGCTACCACAGATACGCAGTATTTT

D gene: -
clone size: -
V gene: TRBV7-2
J gene: TRBJ1-1
CDR3 protein: CASSPRGTNTEAFF
CDR3 DNA: TGTGCCAGCAGCCCCCGGGGGACGAACACTGAAGCTTTCTTT

D gene: -
clone size: few
V gene: TRBV27
J gene: TRBJ1-4
CDR3 protein: CASRPRQATSEKLFF
CDR3 DNA: TGTGCCAGCAGGCCGAGACAGGCTACATCTGAAAAACTGTTTTTT

D gene: TRBD1
clone size: few
V gene: TRBV7-9
J gene: TRBJ2-3
CDR3 protein: CASSPTGVENTDTQYF
CDR3 DNA: TGTGCCAGCAGCCCGACAGGGGTTGAGAACACAGATACGCAGTATTTT

D gene: TRBD2
clone size: -
V gene: TRBV11-2
J gene: TRBJ2-2
CDR3 protein: CASSLRTSGSGTGELFF
CDR3 DNA: TGTGCCAGCAGCTTAAGGACTAGCGGGAGCGGTACCGGGGAGCTGTTTTTT

D gene: -
clone size: -
V gene: TRBV7-9
J gene: TRBJ1-2
CDR3 protein: CSSSQGRNGYTF
CDR3 DNA: TGTTCCAGCAGCCAAGGGAGGAATGGCTACACCTTC

D gene: -
clone size: -
V gene: TRBV7-2
J gene: TRBJ2-2
CDR3 protein: CASSLSGLGARNTGELFF
CDR3 DNA: TGTGCCAGCAGCTTATCGGGTTTGGGGGCGAGGAACACCGGGGAGCTGTTTTTT

D gene: -
clone size: once
V gene: TRBV6-1
J gene: TRBJ1-5
CDR3 protein: CASSEGGVTHQPQHF
CDR3 DNA: TGTGCCAGCAGTGAAGGGGGGGTCACACATCAGCCCCAGCATTTT

D gene: -
clone size: -
V gene: TRBV7-8
J gene: TRBJ1-5
CDR3 protein: CASSLGGAGQPQHF
CDR3 DNA: TGTGCCAGCAGCTTAGGCGGGGCCGGTCAGCCCCAGCATTTT

D gene: TRBD2
clone size: -
V gene: TRBV27
J gene: TRBJ2-1
CDR3 protein: CASQRGYNEQFF
CDR3 DNA: TGTGCCAGCCAGCGGGGCTACAATGAGCAGTTCTTC

D gene: -
clone size: -
V gene: TRBV18
J gene: TRBJ1-2
CDR3 protein: CASSAFSGDGYTF
CDR3 DNA: TGTGCCAGCTCAGCATTCTCAGGGGATGGCTACACCTTC

D gene: TRBD1
clone size: -
V gene: TRBV28
J gene: TRBJ2-1
CDR3 protein: CASASGQGAGNEQFF
CDR3 DNA: TGTGCCAGCGCCTCGGGACAGGGGGCAGGAAATGAGCAGTTCTTC

D gene: -
clone size: -
V gene: TRBV5-1
J gene: TRBJ1-1
CDR3 protein: CASSVGWDTEAFF
CDR3 DNA: TGCGCCAGCTCAGTGGGCTGGGACACTGAAGCTTTCTTT

D gene: TRBD1
clone size: -
V gene: TRBV5-4
J gene: TRBJ2-2
CDR3 protein: CASSSRTGGSPGELFF
CDR3 DNA: TGTGCCAGCAGCTCCAGGACAGGGGGCAGTCCCGGGGAGCTGTTTTTT

D gene: TRBD1
clone size: -
V gene: TRBV5-4
J gene: TRBJ2-5
CDR3 protein: CASSLTGTGDQETQYF
CDR3 DNA: TGTGCCAGCAGCCTTACCGGGACAGGGGACCAAGAGACCCAGTACTTC

D gene: TRBD2
clone size: -
V gene: TRBV4-3
J gene: TRBJ2-1
CDR3 protein: CASSQGLAGGPREQFF
CDR3 DNA: TGCGCCAGCAGCCAAGGGTTAGCGGGAGGGCCCCGTGAGCAGTTCTTC

D gene: TRBD1
clone size: -
V gene: TRBV6-4
J gene: TRBJ2-7
CDR3 protein: CASSAPTGQCSYCYEQYF
CDR3 DNA: TGTGCCAGCAGTGCCCCGACAGGGCAATGCTCCTATTGTTACGAGCAGTACTTC

D gene: -
clone size: -
V gene: TRBV7-9
J gene: TRBJ1-5
CDR3 protein: CASSPDRGAGQPQHF
CDR3 DNA: TGTGCCAGCAGCCCTGACCGGGGCGCGGGACAGCCCCAGCATTTT

D gene: -
clone size: -
V gene: TRBV14
J gene: TRBJ1-1
CDR3 protein: CASSQLNTEAFF
CDR3 DNA: TGTGCCAGCAGCCAGTTAAACACTGAAGCTTTCTTT

D gene: -
clone size: -
V gene: TRBV7-3
J gene: TRBJ2-7
CDR3 protein: CASSLADSYEQYF
CDR3 DNA: TGTGCCAGCAGCTTAGCAGACAGCTACGAGCAGTACTTC

D gene: -
clone size: -
V gene: TRBV7-2
J gene: TRBJ1-5
CDR3 protein: CASSLTSEPQHF
CDR3 DNA: TGTGCCAGCAGCTTAACCTCGGAGCCCCAGCATTTT

D gene: -
clone size: -
V gene: TRBV6-5
J gene: TRBJ2-1
CDR3 protein: CASSFTPLLYNEQFF
CDR3 DNA: TGTGCCAGCAGTTTCACACCATTGCTCTACAATGAGCAGTTCTTC

D gene: -
clone size: -
V gene: TRBV28
J gene: TRBJ1-2
CDR3 protein: CASSYLIYGYTF
CDR3 DNA: TGTGCCAGCAGCTACCTCATTTATGGCTACACCTTC

D gene: -
clone size: -
V gene: TRBV7-3
J gene: TRBJ1-1
CDR3 protein: CASSFTVNTEAFF
CDR3 DNA: TGTGCCAGCAGTTTCACAGTAAACACTGAAGCTTTCTTT

D gene: -
clone size: -
V gene: TRBV7-8
J gene: TRBJ2-1
CDR3 protein: CASSLLTRGSLHEQFF
CDR3 DNA: TGTGCCAGCAGCTTACTGACTAGGGGCTCTCTACATGAGCAGTTCTTC

D gene: -
clone size: -
V gene: TRBV19
J gene: TRBJ1-5
CDR3 protein: CASRYRRDQPQHF
CDR3 DNA: TGTGCCAGTAGGTACAGGCGAGATCAGCCCCAGCATTTT

D gene: TRBD1
clone size: -
V gene: TRBV27
J gene: TRBJ1-1
CDR3 protein: CASGQGANTEAFF
CDR3 DNA: TGTGCCAGTGGGCAGGGGGCAAACACTGAAGCTTTCTTT

D gene: -
clone size: -
V gene: TRBV29-1
J gene: TRBJ1-2
CDR3 protein: CSVYAFGGYTF
CDR3 DNA: TGCAGCGTTTACGCTTTCGGTGGCTACACCTTC

D gene: TRBD1
clone size: once
V gene: TRBV19
J gene: TRBJ2-5
CDR3 protein: CASSLRPGQQETQYF
CDR3 DNA: TGTGCCAGTAGCTTGCGTCCGGGACAGCAAGAGACCCAGTACTTC

D gene: TRBD1
clone size: -
V gene: TRBV5-1
J gene: TRBJ1-1
CDR3 protein: CASSSGQGNTEAFF
CDR3 DNA: TGCGCCAGCAGCAGCGGACAGGGAAACACTGAAGCTTTCTTT

D gene: TRBD1
clone size: -
V gene: TRBV7-2
J gene: TRBJ2-2
CDR3 protein: CASSGTGINTGELFF
CDR3 DNA: TGTGCCAGCAGCGGGACAGGGATTAACACCGGGGAGCTGTTTTTT

D gene: -
clone size: -
V gene: TRBV29-1
J gene: TRBJ1-4
CDR3 protein: CSVEDGRGGLGKLFF
CDR3 DNA: TGCAGCGTTGAAGATGGTAGGGGAGGGCTGGGAAAACTGTTTTTT

D gene: -
clone size: -
V gene: TRBV7-3
J gene: TRBJ1-2
CDR3 protein: CASSLTATGKNGYTF
CDR3 DNA: TGTGCCAGCAGCTTAACGGCAACAGGGAAAAATGGCTACACCTTC

D gene: -
clone size: few
V gene: TRBV9
J gene: TRBJ2-1
CDR3 protein: CASSSRGLLTYNEQFF
CDR3 DNA: TGTGCCAGCAGCTCGCGGGGACTCTTAACCTACAATGAGCAGTTCTTC